This record concerns one T cell receptor beta chain sequence. The record originates from a study of blood T cell repertoires in COVID-19. Overall study: All recovered Cohort 3 donors got two negative PCRs, got clearance, or saw symptom resolution. Italy, Spain and the United States were the sources of the convalescent and acute COVID-19 samples.

The V segment lost 6 bases and the J segment 5 bases; nucleotides outside the gene matches: 11. This CDR3 comprises 14 residues. The germline CDR1 and CDR2 sequences are SQVTM and ANQGSEA. Participants were aged roughly 18 to 90 years, lived in around 22 US areas, and enrolled virtually. In the original workflow: Cell counts per sample came from amplifying reference gene primers. The assay was immunoSEQ multiplex PCR, and TCRdb's table has in-frame clones only and misses some. V and J calls and clone size are given by that table; D and trimming were obtained from the DNA. The table has about 360,000 clones, approximately 87% seen once; the top ten hold 1.5% to 2%.

This receptor was taken from a man in his forties in a cohort exposed to, infected with or recovered from COVID-19 (not recorded which). V usage is TRBV29-1 and J usage is TRBJ1-1; 8 bases line up with TRBD1. Sequenced: PBMCs or T cells enriched from blood (not recorded which). Here the CDR3 reads CSVETQGVRTEAFF. The CDR3 DNA follows: TGCAGCGTGGAAACACAGGGGGTGAGAACTGAAGCTTTCTTT.